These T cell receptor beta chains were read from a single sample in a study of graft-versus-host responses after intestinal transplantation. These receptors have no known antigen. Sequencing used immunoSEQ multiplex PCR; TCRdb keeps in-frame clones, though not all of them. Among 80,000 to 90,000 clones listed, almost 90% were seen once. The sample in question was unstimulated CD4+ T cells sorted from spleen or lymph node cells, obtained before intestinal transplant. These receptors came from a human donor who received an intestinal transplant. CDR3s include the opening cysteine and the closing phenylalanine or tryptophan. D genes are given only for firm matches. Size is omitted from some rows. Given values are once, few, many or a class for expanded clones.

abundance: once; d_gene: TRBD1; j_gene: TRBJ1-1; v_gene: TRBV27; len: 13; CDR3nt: TGTGCCAGCTCTCGGGACAGAGACACTGAAGCTTTCTTT; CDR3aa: CASSRDRDTEAFF
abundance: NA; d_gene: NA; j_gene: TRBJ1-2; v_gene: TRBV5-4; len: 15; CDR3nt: TGTGCCAGCAGCTCGACAGTCCTCCCTAACTATGGCTACACCTTC; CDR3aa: CASSSTVLPNYGYTF
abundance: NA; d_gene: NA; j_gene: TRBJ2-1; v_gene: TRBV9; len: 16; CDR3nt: TGTGCCAGCAGCCCCCGCGGGCCCGCCGGAGGCTATGAGCAGTTCTTC; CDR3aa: CASSPRGPAGGYEQFF
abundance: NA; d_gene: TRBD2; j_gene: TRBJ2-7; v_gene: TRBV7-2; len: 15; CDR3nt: TGTGCCAGCAGCTTAAGCACTAGCGGGTCCTACGAGCAGTACTTC; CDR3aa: CASSLSTSGSYEQYF
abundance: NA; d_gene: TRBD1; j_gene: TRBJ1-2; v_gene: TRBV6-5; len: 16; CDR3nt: TGTGCCAGCAGTTACTCGTACAGGGGCCTTAACTATGGCTACACCTTC; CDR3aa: CASSYSYRGLNYGYTF
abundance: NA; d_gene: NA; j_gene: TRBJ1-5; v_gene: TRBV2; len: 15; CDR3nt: TGTGCCAGCAGTGAACAGGGGTGGGCAGGTCAGCCCCAGCATTTT; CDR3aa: CASSEQGWAGQPQHF
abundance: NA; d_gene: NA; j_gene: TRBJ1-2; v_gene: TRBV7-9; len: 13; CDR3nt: TGTGCCAGCAGCTTAGCGGGGGCTTATGGCTACACCTTC; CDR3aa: CASSLAGAYGYTF
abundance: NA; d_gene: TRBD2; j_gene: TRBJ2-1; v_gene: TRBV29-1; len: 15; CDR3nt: TGCAGCGTTACCGGGACTAGCGAGGCCTACAATGAGCAGTTCTTC; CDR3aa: CSVTGTSEAYNEQFF
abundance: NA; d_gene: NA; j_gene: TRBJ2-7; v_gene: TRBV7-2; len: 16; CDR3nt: TGTGCCAGCAGCTTAGTTTTCTGGGACAACTCCTACGAGCAGTACTTC; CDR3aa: CASSLVFWDNSYEQYF
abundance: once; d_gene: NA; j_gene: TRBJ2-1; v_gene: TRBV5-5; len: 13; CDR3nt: TGTGCCAGCAGCCCCACTACAGGGTTTGAGCAGTTCTTC; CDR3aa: CASSPTTGFEQFF
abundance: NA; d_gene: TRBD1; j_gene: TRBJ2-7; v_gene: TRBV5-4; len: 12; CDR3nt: TGTGCCAGCAGCGCGACAGGGGCCGAGCAGTACTTC; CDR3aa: CASSATGAEQYF
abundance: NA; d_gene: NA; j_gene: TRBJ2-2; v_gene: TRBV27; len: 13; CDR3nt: TGTGCCAGCAGTTTACGGGGTGCCGGGGAGCTGTTTTTT; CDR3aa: CASSLRGAGELFF
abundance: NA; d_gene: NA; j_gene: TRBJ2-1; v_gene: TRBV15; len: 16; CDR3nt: TGTGCCACCAGCAGGGGGAGGGGGGGGAACTACAATGAGCAGTTCTTC; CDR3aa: CATSRGRGGNYNEQFF
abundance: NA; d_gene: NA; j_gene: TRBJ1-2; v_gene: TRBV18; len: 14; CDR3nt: TGTGCCAGCTCACCGGCCAGGCTCAACTATGGCTACACCTTC; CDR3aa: CASSPARLNYGYTF
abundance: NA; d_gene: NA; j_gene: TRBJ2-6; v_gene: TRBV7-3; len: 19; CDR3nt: TGTGCCAGCAGCCCCAAGGGGGCGGGGCCCTACTCTGGGGCCAACGTCCTGACTTTC; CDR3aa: CASSPKGAGPYSGANVLTF
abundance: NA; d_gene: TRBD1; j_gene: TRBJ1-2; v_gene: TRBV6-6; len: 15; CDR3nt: TGTGCCAGCAGCATACCCCCCACAGGGGGCTATGGCTACACCTTC; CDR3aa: CASSIPPTGGYGYTF
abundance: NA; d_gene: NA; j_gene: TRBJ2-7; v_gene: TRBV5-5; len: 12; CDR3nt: TGTGCCAGCAGCTTGTCTAGTTACGAGCAGTACTTC; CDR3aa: CASSLSSYEQYF
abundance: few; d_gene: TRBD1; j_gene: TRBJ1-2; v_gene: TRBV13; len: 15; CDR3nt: TGTGCCAGCAATTTTCGGGACAGAGCTAACTATGGCTACACCTTC; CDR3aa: CASNFRDRANYGYTF
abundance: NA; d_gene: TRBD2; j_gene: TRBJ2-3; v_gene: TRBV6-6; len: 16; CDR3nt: TGTGCCAGCAGTCCCCGGGTAGCGGGGGTGACAGATACGCAGTATTTT; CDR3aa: CASSPRVAGVTDTQYF
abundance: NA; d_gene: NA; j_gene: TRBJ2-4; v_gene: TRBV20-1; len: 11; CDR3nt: TGCAGTGGTCTCGCCCGAGACATTCAGTACTTC; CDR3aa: CSGLARDIQYF
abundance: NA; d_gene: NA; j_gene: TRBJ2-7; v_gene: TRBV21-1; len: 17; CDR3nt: TGTGCCAGCAGCACCGGGACTTCAATGGCCGGGGGGTACGAGCAGTACTTC; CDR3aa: CASSTGTSMAGGYEQYF
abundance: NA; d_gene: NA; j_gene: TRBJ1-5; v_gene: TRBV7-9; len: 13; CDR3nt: TGTGCCAGCAGCCCGTTAGGGGAGGGGCCCCAGCATTTT; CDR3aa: CASSPLGEGPQHF
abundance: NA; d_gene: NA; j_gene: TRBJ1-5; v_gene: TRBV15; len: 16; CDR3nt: TGTGCCACCAGCACCCTGGGGGGTAATAGCAATCAGCCCCAGCATTTT; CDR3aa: CATSTLGGNSNQPQHF
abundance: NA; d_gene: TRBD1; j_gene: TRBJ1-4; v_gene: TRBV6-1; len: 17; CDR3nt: TGTGCCAGCAGTGAAGGGTTCAGGACAGGGGGTATGGAAAAACTGTTTTTT; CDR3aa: CASSEGFRTGGMEKLFF
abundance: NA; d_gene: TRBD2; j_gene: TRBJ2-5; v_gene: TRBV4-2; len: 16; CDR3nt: TGTGCCAGCAGCCAAGATCTTGGCGGGGGGGCGCAGACCCAGTACTTC; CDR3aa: CASSQDLGGGAQTQYF
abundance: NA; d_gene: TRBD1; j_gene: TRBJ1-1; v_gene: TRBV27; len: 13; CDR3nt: TGTGCCAGCAGGGGGACAGAGAACACTGAAGCTTTCTTT; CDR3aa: CASRGTENTEAFF
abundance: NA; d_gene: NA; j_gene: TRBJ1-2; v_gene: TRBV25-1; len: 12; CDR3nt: TGTGCCAGCAGTGACCCGGGCTATGGCTACACCTTC; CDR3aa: CASSDPGYGYTF
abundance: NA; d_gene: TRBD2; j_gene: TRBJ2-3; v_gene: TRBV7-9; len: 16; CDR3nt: TGTGCCAGCAGCTTAGGGACTAGCGGGGGCACAGATACGCAGTATTTT; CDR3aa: CASSLGTSGGTDTQYF
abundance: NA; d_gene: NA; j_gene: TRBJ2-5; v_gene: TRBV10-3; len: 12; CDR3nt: TGTGCCATCAGTGAGTCGAGTTTGGAGCAGTACTTC; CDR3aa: CAISESSLEQYF
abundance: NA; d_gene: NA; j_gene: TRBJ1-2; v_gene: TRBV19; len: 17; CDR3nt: TGTGCCAGTAGTCCCTGGCAGTCTTGGCCCCCTAACTATGGCTACACCTTC; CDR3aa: CASSPWQSWPPNYGYTF
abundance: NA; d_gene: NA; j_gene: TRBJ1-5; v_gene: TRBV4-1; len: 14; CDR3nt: TGCGCCAGCAGCCAAGCCCCGGACTTTAGGCCCCAGCATTTT; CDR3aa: CASSQAPDFRPQHF
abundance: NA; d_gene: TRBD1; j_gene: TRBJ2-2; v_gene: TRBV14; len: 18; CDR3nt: TGTGCCAGCAGCCGAAGATCGGCGGGGACAGGGGGGACCGGGGAGCTGTTTTTT; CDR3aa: CASSRRSAGTGGTGELFF
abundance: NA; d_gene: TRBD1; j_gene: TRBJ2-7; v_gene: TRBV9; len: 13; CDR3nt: TGTGCCATACAGTCGACAGGGTCCTACGAGCAGTACTTC; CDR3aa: CAIQSTGSYEQYF
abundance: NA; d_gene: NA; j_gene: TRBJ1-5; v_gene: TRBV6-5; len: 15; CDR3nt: TGTGCCAGCAGTTACAACAGGGAAGGCAATCAGCCCCAGCATTTT; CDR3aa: CASSYNREGNQPQHF
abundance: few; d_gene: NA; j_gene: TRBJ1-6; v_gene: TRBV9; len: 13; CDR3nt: TGTGCCAGCAGCGGGACAGCCGTTTCACCCCTCCACTTT; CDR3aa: CASSGTAVSPLHF
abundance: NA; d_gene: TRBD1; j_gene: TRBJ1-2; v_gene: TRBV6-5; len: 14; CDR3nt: TGTGCCAGCAGCCCCACTTGGACAGGGGATGGCTACACCTTC; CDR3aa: CASSPTWTGDGYTF
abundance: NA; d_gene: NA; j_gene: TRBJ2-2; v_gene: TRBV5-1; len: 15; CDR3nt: TGCGCCAGCAGCCCCGGGACACTCAACACCGGGGAGCTGTTTTTT; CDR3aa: CASSPGTLNTGELFF
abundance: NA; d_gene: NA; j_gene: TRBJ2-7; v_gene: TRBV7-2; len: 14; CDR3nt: TGTGCCAGCAGCTTAGGTGACCCGAGGAGCGAGCAGTACTTC; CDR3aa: CASSLGDPRSEQYF
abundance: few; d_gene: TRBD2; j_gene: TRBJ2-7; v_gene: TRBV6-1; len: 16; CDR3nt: TGTGCCAGCAGTGTTTCACTGGCGGGGGGGTCCTACGAGCAGTACTTC; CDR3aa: CASSVSLAGGSYEQYF
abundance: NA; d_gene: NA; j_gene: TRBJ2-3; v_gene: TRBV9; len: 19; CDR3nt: TGTGCCAGCAGCGCCAGCCTGGGAGGCGGGACAGTCATAGGGGATACGCAGTATTTT; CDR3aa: CASSASLGGGTVIGDTQYF
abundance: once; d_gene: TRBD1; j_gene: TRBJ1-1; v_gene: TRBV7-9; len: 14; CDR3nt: TGTGCCAGCAGCGTTGACAGGGCTCACACTGAAGCTTTCTTT; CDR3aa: CASSVDRAHTEAFF
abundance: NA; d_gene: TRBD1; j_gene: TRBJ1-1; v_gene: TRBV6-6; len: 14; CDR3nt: TGTGCCAGCTGGGGACAGGGGCCGAACACTGAAGCTTTCTTT; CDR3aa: CASWGQGPNTEAFF
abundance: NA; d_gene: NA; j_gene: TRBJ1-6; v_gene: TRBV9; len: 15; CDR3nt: TGTGCCAGCAGCGTAGGAGTTTGGGCTAATTCACCCCTCCACTTT; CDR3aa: CASSVGVWANSPLHF
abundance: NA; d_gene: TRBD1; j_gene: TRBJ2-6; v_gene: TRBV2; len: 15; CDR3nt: TGTGCCAGCGATCGGACAGGGTCTGGGGCCAACGTCCTGACTTTC; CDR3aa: CASDRTGSGANVLTF
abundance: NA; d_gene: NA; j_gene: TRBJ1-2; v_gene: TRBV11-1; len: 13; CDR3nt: TGTGCCAGCAGCTTAGATGAGAACTATGGCTACACCTTC; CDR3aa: CASSLDENYGYTF
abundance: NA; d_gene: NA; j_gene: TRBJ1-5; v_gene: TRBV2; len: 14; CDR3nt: TGTGCCAGCAGTGAAGGGGGGGGGAGTCAGCCCCAGCATTTT; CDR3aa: CASSEGGGSQPQHF
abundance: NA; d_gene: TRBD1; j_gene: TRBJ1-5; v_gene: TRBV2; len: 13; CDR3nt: TGTGCCAGCAGTGGCCAGGGGGATCAGCCCCAGCATTTT; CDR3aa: CASSGQGDQPQHF
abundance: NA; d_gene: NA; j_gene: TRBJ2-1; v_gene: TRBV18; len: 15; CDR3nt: TGTGCCAGCTCACCGTCTCGGGGGTTAGTCAATGAGCAGTTCTTC; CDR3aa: CASSPSRGLVNEQFF
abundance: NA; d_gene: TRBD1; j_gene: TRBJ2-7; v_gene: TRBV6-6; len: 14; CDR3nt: TGTGCCAGCAGTACCCGGGACAGCTCCTACGAGCAGTACTTC; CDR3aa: CASSTRDSSYEQYF
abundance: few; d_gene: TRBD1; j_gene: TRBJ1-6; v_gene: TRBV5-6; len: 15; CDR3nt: TGTGCCAGCAGCACCCACAGGGGCGCTAACGCACCCCTCCACTTT; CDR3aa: CASSTHRGANAPLHF
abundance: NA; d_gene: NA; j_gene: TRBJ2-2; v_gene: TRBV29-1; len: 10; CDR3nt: TGCAGCGTTGTCCTGGGGGAGCTGTTTTTT; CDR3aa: CSVVLGELFF
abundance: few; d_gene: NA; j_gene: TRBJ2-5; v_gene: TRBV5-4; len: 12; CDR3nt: TGTGCCAGCAGCCGCCCGGGGGAGACCCAGTACTTC; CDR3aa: CASSRPGETQYF
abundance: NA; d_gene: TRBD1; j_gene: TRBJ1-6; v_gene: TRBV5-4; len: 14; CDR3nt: TGTGCCAGCAGCTTCCGGACAGGGAATTCACCCCTCCACTTT; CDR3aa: CASSFRTGNSPLHF
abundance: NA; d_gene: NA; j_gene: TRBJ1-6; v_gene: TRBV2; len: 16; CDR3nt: TGTGCCAGCAGTCCGGCTTCAAGGAGGTCCAATTCACCCCTCCACTTT; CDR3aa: CASSPASRRSNSPLHF
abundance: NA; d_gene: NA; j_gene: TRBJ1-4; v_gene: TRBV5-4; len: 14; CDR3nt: TGTGCCAGCAGCTTGGACAGAACTAATGAAAAACTGTTTTTT; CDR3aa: CASSLDRTNEKLFF